What follows are 20 T cell receptor beta chains derived from one specimen sequenced in a study of cytomegalovirus exposure and HLA in healthy donors. The PCR ran on 60 Vbeta and 13 Jbeta primers. Measured with immunoSEQ multiplex PCR; TCRdb has only the in-frame clones, and not every one. This sample carries fewer than 200,000 clones, approximately 78% of them seen once, and the ten largest clones take about 2.5%. Sample: PBMCs. All receptors derive from a human donor in good health.

The rearrangement joins TRBV7-2 to TRBJ2-1, with 8 bases lining up with TRBD2. Germline V gives CDR1 SGHTA, CDR2 FQGNSA. The CDR3 runs to 13 residues. Germline trimming cut 4 bases from V and 7 bases from J; bases unmatched to any gene: 3. In DNA form, the CDR3 reads TGTGCCAGCAGCTCCGGGACTAGGAATGAGCAGTTCTTC. The encoded protein is CASSSGTRNEQFF.

This rearrangement joins TRBV7-8 to TRBJ2-7, with D perhaps TRBD2 (5 bases). Trimming left V 5 bases short and J 4 bases short, with 12 bases between. The CDR3 runs to 13 residues. Germline assignment: CDR1 SGHVS and CDR2 FQNEAQ. CDR3 amino acids: CASSPPEAYEQYF. DNA for the CDR3: TGTGCCAGCAGCCCCCCGGAGGCTTACGAGCAGTACTTC.

This clone was detected only a few times. The junction does not match germline at one end; this may be a read error. The chain links TRBV6-1 to TRBJ1-3; 7 nucleotides line up with TRBD1. Germline V CDR1 and CDR2: MNHNS, SASEGT. The CDR3 covers 14 residues. CDR3: CASGDDRVADTIYF. CDR3 bases: TGTGCCAGCGGTGACGACAGGGTGGCGGACACCATATATTTT.

The chain carries TRBV7-3 and TRBJ2-2; weak D call: TRBD2 (6 bases). CDR1 and CDR2 (germline): SGHTA, FQGTGA. The ends were cut back, 6 bases at V and 4 bases at J, with 15 bases in the middle. This CDR3 comprises 15 residues. This CDR3 is CASRRTGVTTGELFF. The CDR3 DNA follows: TGTGCCAGCAGGAGGACGGGGGTTACCACCGGGGAGCTGTTTTTT. The variable domain in full, with the rest retrieved from reference TRBV7-3 and TRBJ2-2, is GAGVSQTPSNKVTEKGKYVELRCDPISGHTALYWYRQSLGQGPEFLIYFQGTGAADDSGLPNDRFFAVRPEGSVSTLKIQRTERGDSAVYLCASRRTGVTTGELFFGEGSRLTVL.

The rearrangement joins TRBV6-4 to TRBJ1-2, with TRBD1 as a possible D gene (5 bases). The V end was cut by 2 bases, the J end by 8 bases, with 15 bases between. The CDR3 runs to 14 residues. Germline CDR1 MRHNA, CDR2 SNTAGT. CDR3: CASSDGAGLGGYTF. CDR3 nucleotides: TGTGCCAGCAGTGACGGCGCAGGGTTAGGCGGCTACACCTTC.

This clone appeared a few times. The CDR3: CASSPGGQPNTEAFF. CDR3 bases: TGCGCCAGCAGCCCTGGGGGACAGCCAAACACTGAAGCTTTCTTT. The J gene is TRBJ1-1, the V gene TRBV5-1, with 7 bases identical to TRBD1. J was trimmed by 2 bases and V by 4 bases; bases with no gene match: 8. Germline CDR1 SGHRS, CDR2 YFSETQ. This CDR3 is built from 15 residues.

The CDR3 is CASTKSRQGGQPQHF. The CDR3 DNA follows: TGTGCCAGCACCAAATCCCGCCAGGGAGGACAGCCCCAGCATTTT. The chain recombines TRBV6-5 with TRBJ1-5, with a tentative D call TRBD1 (5 bases). The CDR3 sequence is 15 residues long. The germline V and J ends were trimmed by 7 bases and 7 bases, with 20 bases remaining between them. Germline V gene lookup returns CDR1 MNHEY and CDR2 SVGAGI.

The sample holds a few counts of this clone. The genes are TRBV7-9 and TRBJ2-2; D perhaps matches TRBD1 (5 bases). The CDR3 is 17 residues long. The V gene's germline CDR1 is SEHNR and CDR2 FQNEAQ (reference sequence). The V gene lost 0 bases and the J gene lost 4 bases, with 15 bases spanning the gap. DNA of the CDR3: TGTGCCAGCAGCTTAGCGCTCGCAGGGCATAGCACCGGGGAGCTGTTTTTT. This gives the protein CASSLALAGHSTGELFF.

Only a few counts were recorded for this clone. The chain links TRBV19 to TRBJ1-2; D is perhaps TRBD1 (6 bases). The CDR3 covers 16 residues. CDR1 LNHDA and CDR2 SQIVND come from the germline V gene (reference sequence). V dropped 3 bases and J dropped 8 bases, with 22 bases sitting between them. For the CDR3, the DNA is TGTGCCAGTAGTATTGGTCAGGGGCCCATTATTTTCGGCTACACCTTC. Amino acids: CASSIGQGPIIFGYTF.

V is TRBV10-1 and J is TRBJ1-2; TRBD1 agrees at 7 bases. The V segment lost 2 bases and the J segment 0 bases; nucleotides outside the gene matches: 6. Germline V gives CDR1 WNHNN, CDR2 SYGVQD (reference sequence). The CDR3 runs 16 residues. The CDR3 nucleotides read TGCGCCAGCAGTGAGGACAGGGCTTCGACTAACTATGGCTACACCTTC. This encodes CASSEDRASTNYGYTF.

This chain uses TRBV7-9 with TRBJ2-3; weak D call: TRBD1 (5 bases). CDR3 length: 16 amino acids. Germline V gene lookup returns CDR1 SEHNR and CDR2 FQNEAQ (reference sequence). V lost 3 bases and J 5 bases, leaving 18 bases between the germline ends. The CDR3 sequence: CASSFTGHKSGDTQYF. The CDR3, as DNA: TGTGCCAGCAGCTTTACTGGACATAAGTCGGGAGATACGCAGTATTTT.

Details on this clone: One end of the junction varies from germline; a read error may be responsible. The chain carries TRBV7-9 and TRBJ2-5, with a possible D match to TRBD1 (6 bases). The CDR3 contains 13 residues. CDR1 is SEHNR, CDR2 FQNEAQ, per germline (reference sequence). The CDR3 DNA is TGTGCCAGCAGCTTAGAGGGGGTATTTGTCCCAGACTTC. Translating gives CASSLEGVFVPDF. Looking up the rest from reference TRBV7-9 and TRBJ2-5 gives the full variable domain: DTGVSQNPRHKITKRGQNVTFRCDPISEHNRLYWYRQTLGQGPEFLTYFQNEAQLEKSRLLSDRFSAERPKGSFSTLEIQRTEQGDSAMYLCASSLEGVFVPDFGPGTRLLVL.

The V call is TRBV7-9, the J call TRBJ1-6; D is perhaps TRBD1 (6 bases). The CDR3 extends over 15 amino acids. The V gene lost 1 base and the J gene lost 3 bases, with 7 bases spanning the gap. The germline CDR1 and CDR2 sequences are SEHNR and FQNEAQ (reference sequence). The CDR3 here is CASSLGTVYNSPLHF. The CDR3 bases are TGTGCCAGCAGCTTAGGGACAGTCTATAATTCACCCCTCCACTTT.

The V and J genes are TRBV2 and TRBJ2-3, with TRBD2 matching 8 bases. Germline-derived CDR1 and CDR2 are SNHLY and FYNNEI. V shed 5 bases, J shed 4 bases, and the junction held 14 bases outside the gene matches. This CDR3 comprises 17 residues. This CDR3 reads CASSRIRSGGASDTQYF. DNA for the CDR3: TGTGCCAGCAGTAGGATCCGGTCCGGGGGGGCCTCAGATACGCAGTATTTT. Full variable domain (rest looked up from reference TRBV2 and TRBJ2-3): EPEVTQTPSHQVTQMGQEVILRCVPISNHLYFYWYRQILGQKVEFLVSFYNNEISEKSEIFDDQFSVERPDGSNFTLKIRSTKLEDSAMYFCASSRIRSGGASDTQYFGPGTRLTVL.

This clone was observed once. V is TRBV25-1 and J is TRBJ1-2; TRBD1 matches at 7 bases. V shed 2 bases and J 8 bases; nucleotides not matched to a gene: 14. Germline CDR1 and CDR2: MGHDK and SYGVNS. The CDR3 runs to 16 residues. The CDR3 loop is CASSEPYRTGDWGYTF. In DNA, the CDR3 is TGTGCCAGCAGTGAACCCTACAGGACAGGCGACTGGGGCTACACCTTC.

V gene TRBV18 combines with J gene TRBJ1-6, with D perhaps TRBD1 (5 bases). Germline-derived CDR1 and CDR2 are KGHSH and LQKENI. Trimming removed 4 bases at V and 10 bases at J, with 23 bases between. This CDR3 has 17 residues. The CDR3: CASSLNEWASGGSPLHF. As DNA, the CDR3 is TGTGCCAGCTCACTGAACGAGTGGGCCTCTGGGGGGTCACCCCTCCACTTT. The full variable domain, its missing parts supplied by reference TRBV18 and TRBJ1-6, is NAGVMQNPRHLVRRRGQEARLRCSPMKGHSHVYWYRQLPEEGLKFMVYLQKENIIDESGMPKERFSAEFPKEGPSILRIQQVVRGDSAAYFCASSLNEWASGGSPLHFGNGTRLTVT.

This clone has just a few counts. The chain carries TRBV19 and TRBJ1-5; TRBD1 is a possible D gene (5 bases). The CDR3 sequence is 15 residues long. Between the trimmed V and J ends, which lost 5 bases and 0 bases, there was a span of 11 bases. Germline V gene sequence: CDR1 LNHDA, CDR2 SQIVND (reference sequence). The chain's CDR3 is CASSLGHYSNQPQHF. CDR3 in DNA: TGTGCCAGTAGTTTAGGACATTATAGCAATCAGCCCCAGCATTTT.

This clone was picked up one time. The V call is TRBV19, the J call TRBJ1-1; 9 positions match TRBD1. The CDR3 runs to 15 residues. Germline V gives CDR1 LNHDA, CDR2 SQIVND (reference sequence). With 5 bases clipped from V and 0 bases from J, the junction kept 4 bases outside the gene matches. The CDR3 loop reads CASSAYRGLNTEAFF. The CDR3 DNA reads as TGTGCCAGTAGTGCCTACAGGGGGCTGAACACTGAAGCTTTCTTT.

A single count supports this clone. The chain employs TRBV2 and TRBJ2-3, with a weak D call TRBD2 (5 bases). CDR1 is SNHLY, CDR2 FYNNEI, per germline. Deletions cut 10 bases from V and 1 base from J, with 15 bases between. The length of the CDR3 is 14 residues. The chain's CDR3 is CATTGSLRTDTQYF. As DNA, the CDR3 is TGTGCCACCACGGGAAGTCTTCGCACAGATACGCAGTATTTT.

The chain recombines TRBV6-5 with TRBJ2-5; 7 bases agree with TRBD1. Germline CDR1 is MNHEY and CDR2 is SVGAGI. V dropped 6 bases and J dropped 1; count of bases not matched to a gene: 5. CDR3 length: 14 amino acids. CDR3 sequence reads: CASSYGTVQETQYF. The CDR3 nucleotides read TGTGCCAGCAGCTACGGGACAGTCCAAGAGACCCAGTACTTC.